A single TCR beta chain is shown here with its context. Its antigen is undetermined. This specimen belongs to a study of cytomegalovirus exposure and HLA in healthy donors. Regarding the study as a whole: A list of 150 to 200 TCR beta chains associated with cytomegalovirus was given. In vitro checks showed that three CMV-associated chains really do target CMV antigens. Upon later analysis, TCR association rates were observed to vary by HLA locus, being highest for DRB1 and lowest for HLA-C.

Looked up from germline, CDR1 is SGHRS and CDR2 is YFSETQ. Trimming left V 4 bases short and J 3 bases short, with 8 bases between. The CDR3 length is 12 residues. The PCR ran on 60 Vbeta and 13 Jbeta primers. Per the study methods: Among the unique TCR beta chains that a later analysis counted, about 81 million in all, about 11 million were shared. The table came from immunoSEQ multiplex PCR; TCRdb's copy has only in-frame clones and leaves some out. V, J and clone size derive from that table, while D and trimming were established from the DNA sequence. Of about 140,000 clones in the sample, 65% to 80% are singletons; the top ten hold over 8.5%.

Material for sequencing was PBMCs. The sequence was obtained from a woman in her 50s in good health and CMV-seropositive. J is TRBJ2-7 and V is TRBV5-1; TRBD1 might be the D (5 bases). This CDR3 reads CASSEDNYEQYF. The DNA for the CDR3 is TGCGCCAGCAGCGAGGACAACTACGAGCAGTACTTC. Looking up the rest from reference TRBV5-1 and TRBJ2-7 gives the full variable domain: KAGVTQTPRYLIKTRGQQVTLSCSPISGHRSVSWYQQTPGQGLQFLFEYFSETQRNKGNFPGRFSGRQFSNSRSEMNVSTLELGDSALYLCASSEDNYEQYFGPGTRLTVT.